The 2 T cell receptor beta chains below were found in one sample sequenced in a study of beta chain features in type 1 diabetes. Isolated RNA was reverse transcribed in full, so expressed TCRB transcripts were sequenced. Generated by immunoSEQ multiplex PCR, the TCRdb table keeps only in-frame clones and is missing some. The sample includes about 410,000 clones, 11% to 15% of them seen just once. Sequenced input: naive CD4+ T cells from blood. These receptors all come from a man aged 25-45 years in good health.

This clone was observed a few times. The rearrangement uses TRBV7-6 and TRBJ2-5, with D possibly being TRBD2 (5 bases). The CDR3 covers 13 residues. Trimming stripped 1 base from V and 5 bases from J, with 8 bases between. From germline, CDR1 is SGHVS and CDR2 FNYEAQ. CDR3 in amino acids: CASSLERKETQYF. CDR3 sequence (DNA): TGTGCCAGCAGCTTAGAGCGGAAGGAGACCCAGTACTTC. Using reference TRBV7-6 and TRBJ2-5 for the parts outside the CDR3, the full variable domain is GAGVSQSPRYKVTKRGQDVALRCDPISGHVSLYWYRQALGQGPEFLTYFNYEAQQDKSGLPNDRFSAERPEGSISTLTIQRTEQRDSAMYRCASSLERKETQYFGPGTRLLVL.

In this sample, this clone turned up a few times. The same CDR3 can be traced to other DNA sequences in this sample. CDR3 DNA: TGTGCCAGCAGCGTAGTGTCGGGAGCCACCGGGGAGCTGTTTTTT. Protein: CASSVVSGATGELFF. The genes are TRBV9 and TRBJ2-2, with D possibly TRBD2 on 6 matching bases. This CDR3 has 15 residues. Germline loops: CDR1 SGDLS, CDR2 YYNGEE. The ends were cut back, 0 bases at V and 4 bases at J, with 10 bases in the middle.